The following is a T cell receptor beta chain sequence with its context. No antigen is known for it. No base-level quality is on record; no much larger clone is a single base apart. The junction carries 9 bases between V and J, which are trimmed by 0 bases and 1 base respectively. Per the germline V gene (reference sequence), LGHDT is the CDR1 and YNNKEL is the CDR2. The CDR3 starts with the cysteine, ends with the phenylalanine, and has 15 residues. Only the CDR3 DNA is retained, 45 bases long and in frame from the first base. This entry is derived from a study of blood T cell repertoires in COVID-19 (dated by TCRdb to 2020 to 2022). Regarding the research as a whole: Samples from collaborators originated in the United States, Italy and Spain and spanned both the acute and convalescent phases of COVID-19. Deeply sampled blood TCRbeta repertoires from subjects exposed to, actively infected with, or recovered from COVID-19 were included in the dataset. Where available, HLA class I and class II types were obtained from metadata supplied by the sample provider rather than from assay-based typing. The repertoires were released in a freely available public database meant as a resource for research on the immune response to SARS-CoV-2. The samples were drawn from the first 160 participants of the ongoing ImmuneRACE study and from more than 1,000 subjects provided by 6 global collaborators. The sample metadata nearly always contained a de-identified subject ID, COVID-19 status, age in years and sex. The prospective study material was composed of cDNA or gDNA derived from T cells, B-cell-depleted T cells, or PBMCs. What the authors observed across the whole study: Clinical and demographic metadata were provided uncurated, with the amount varying by source and participant.

A second Seattle source provided samples from volunteer blood donors who had recovered from COVID-19. The collaborating institutions used their own protocols to collect whole blood in K2EDTA tubes. For TCRbeta analysis, collaborators shipped samples in one of three forms: frozen whole blood, isolated PBMCs, or DNA extracted from either of those sample types. TCRbeta CDR3 regions were amplified from genomic DNA using the immunoSEQ Assay, a bias-controlled multiplex PCR. The original pipeline was this. Within the assay, amplification of reference gene primers was used to estimate how many nucleated cells each sample contained. To quantify the absolute abundance of each unique TCRbeta CDR3 rearrangement, sequence reads were collapsed and filtered. For each sample, productive Simpson clonality was calculated as the square root of Simpson's diversity index across productive rearrangements. The table was pulled from immuneACCESS by TCRdb, which kept in-frame rearrangements only. Such tables lose some clones; where checked, under half of the loss comes from unresolved V genes, and the rest has no known cause. V and J calls and clone size follow that table, whereas D and trimming were derived from the DNA. For this sample there are some 110,000 clones; roughly nine tenths appear just once. The ten largest account for around 8% of the sample.

The specimen was peripheral blood. This clonotype was sampled from a man between 65 and 85 years old who had recovered from COVID-19. Recombination joined TRBV3-1 (or the pseudogene TRBV3-2) with TRBJ1-2, with TRBD1 as a weak D call on 5 bases. The sequenced DNA is TGTGCCAGCAGCCAAGATTGGGGCGGTAACTATGGCTACACCTTC. The resulting protein is CASSQDWGGNYGYTF.